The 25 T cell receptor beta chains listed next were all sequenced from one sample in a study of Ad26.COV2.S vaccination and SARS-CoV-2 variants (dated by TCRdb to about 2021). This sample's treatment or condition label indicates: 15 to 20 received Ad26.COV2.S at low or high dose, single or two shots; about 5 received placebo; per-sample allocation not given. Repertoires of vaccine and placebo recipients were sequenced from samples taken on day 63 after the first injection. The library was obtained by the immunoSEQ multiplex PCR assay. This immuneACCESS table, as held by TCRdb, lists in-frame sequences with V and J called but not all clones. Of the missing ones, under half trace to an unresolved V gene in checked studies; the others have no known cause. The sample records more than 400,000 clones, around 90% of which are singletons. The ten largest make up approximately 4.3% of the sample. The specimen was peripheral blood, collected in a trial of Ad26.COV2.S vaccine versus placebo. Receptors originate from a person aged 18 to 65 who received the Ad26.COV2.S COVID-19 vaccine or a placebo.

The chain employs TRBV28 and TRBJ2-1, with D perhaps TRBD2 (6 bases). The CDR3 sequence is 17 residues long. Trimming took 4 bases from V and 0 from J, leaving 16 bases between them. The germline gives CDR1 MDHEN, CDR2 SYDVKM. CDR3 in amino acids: CASSYSLAESSYNEQFF. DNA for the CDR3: TGTGCCAGCAGTTATTCCTTAGCGGAGAGCTCCTACAATGAGCAGTTCTTC.

The CDR3 sequence is CASSFGVYEQYF. CDR3 DNA: TGTGCCAGCAGCTTTGGAGTATACGAGCAGTACTTC. V is TRBV11-2 and J is TRBJ2-7, with D unclear. CDR1 SGHAT and CDR2 FQNNGV come from the germline V gene. V was clipped by 3 bases and J by 4 bases, with 7 bases between them. This CDR3 is built from 12 residues.

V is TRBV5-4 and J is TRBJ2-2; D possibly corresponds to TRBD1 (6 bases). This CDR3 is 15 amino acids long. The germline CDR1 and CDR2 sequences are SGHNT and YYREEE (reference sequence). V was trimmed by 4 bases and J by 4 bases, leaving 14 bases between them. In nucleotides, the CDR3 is TGTGCCAGCAGCCGGGACCCAGGGGTCACCGGGGAGCTGTTTTTT. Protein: CASSRDPGVTGELFF.

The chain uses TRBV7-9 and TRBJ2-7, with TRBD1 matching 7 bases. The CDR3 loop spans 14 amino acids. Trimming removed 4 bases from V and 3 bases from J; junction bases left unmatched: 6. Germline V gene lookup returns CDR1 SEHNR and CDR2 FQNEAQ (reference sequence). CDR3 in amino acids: CASSSRDSHYEQYF. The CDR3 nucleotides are TGTGCCAGCAGCTCCCGGGACAGCCACTACGAGCAGTACTTC.

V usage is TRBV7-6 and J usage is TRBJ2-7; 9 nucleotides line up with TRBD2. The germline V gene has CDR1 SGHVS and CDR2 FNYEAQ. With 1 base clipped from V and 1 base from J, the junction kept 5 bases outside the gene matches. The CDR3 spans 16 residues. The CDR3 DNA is TGTGCCAGCAGCTTAGGGCCCCTAGCGGGATCCTACGAGCAGTACTTC. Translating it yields CASSLGPLAGSYEQYF.

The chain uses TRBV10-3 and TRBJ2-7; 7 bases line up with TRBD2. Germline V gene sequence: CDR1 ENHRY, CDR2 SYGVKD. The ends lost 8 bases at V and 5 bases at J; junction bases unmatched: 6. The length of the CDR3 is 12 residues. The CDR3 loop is CAIGGGPDEQYF. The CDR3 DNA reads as TGTGCCATCGGGGGAGGGCCCGACGAGCAGTACTTC.

The CDR3 sequence is CASSFARQGRFEQFF. The DNA for the CDR3 is TGTGCCAGCAGCTTTGCCAGACAGGGACGGTTTGAGCAGTTCTTC. V and J are TRBV7-2 and TRBJ2-1; 7 bases are a match to TRBD1. V gave up 3 bases and J gave up 9 bases; unmatched junction bases: 11. The CDR3 consists of 15 residues. From germline, CDR1 is SGHTA and CDR2 FQGNSA. Looking up the rest from reference TRBV7-2 and TRBJ2-1 gives the full variable domain: GAGVSQSPSNKVTEKGKDVELRCDPISGHTALYWYRQSLGQGLEFLIYFQGNSAPDKSGLPSDRFSAERTGGSVSTLTIQRTQQEDSAVYLCASSFARQGRFEQFFGPGTRLTVL.

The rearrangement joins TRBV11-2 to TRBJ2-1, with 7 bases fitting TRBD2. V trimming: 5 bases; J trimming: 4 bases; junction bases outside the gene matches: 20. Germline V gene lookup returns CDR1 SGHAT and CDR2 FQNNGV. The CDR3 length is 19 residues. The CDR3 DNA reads TGTGCCAGCAGCGTCCTCGGGGTTGGGACTCAGCGGGGTTACAATGAGCAGTTCTTC. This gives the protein CASSVLGVGTQRGYNEQFF.

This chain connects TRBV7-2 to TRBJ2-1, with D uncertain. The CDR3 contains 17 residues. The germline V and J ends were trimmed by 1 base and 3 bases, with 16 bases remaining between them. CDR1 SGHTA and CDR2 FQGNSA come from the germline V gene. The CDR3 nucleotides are TGTGCCAGCAGCTTAGAAGGCTCCTCCCTTATCTACAATGAGCAGTTCTTC. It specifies CASSLEGSSLIYNEQFF.

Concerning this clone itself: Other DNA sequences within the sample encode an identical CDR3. Here the CDR3 DNA reads TGCAGTGCGAGGGGGGGAAATGAGCAGTTCTTC. This encodes CSARGGNEQFF. The genes are TRBV20-1 and TRBJ2-1; D might be TRBD2 (7 bases). V was cut by 6 bases and J by 7 bases, with 10 bases left in between. Germline V CDR1 and CDR2: DFQATT, SNEGSKA (reference sequence). This CDR3 contains 11 residues.

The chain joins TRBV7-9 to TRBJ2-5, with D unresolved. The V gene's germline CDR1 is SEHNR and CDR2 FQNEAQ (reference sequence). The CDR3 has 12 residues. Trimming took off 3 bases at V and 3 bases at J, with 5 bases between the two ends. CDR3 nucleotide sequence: TGTGCCAGCAGCTTTAGTAAAGAGACCCAGTACTTC. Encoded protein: CASSFSKETQYF.

The CDR3 DNA is TGTGCCAGCAGCCGTAGCGGGAGGGACTCCTACGAGCAGTACTTC. The encoded protein is CASSRSGRDSYEQYF. The V call is TRBV4-2, the J call TRBJ2-7; 11 bases align to TRBD2. V lost 4 bases to trimming and J lost 0 bases; unmatched junction nucleotides: 2. This CDR3 is 15 amino acids long. Looked up from germline, CDR1 is LGHNA and CDR2 is YNFKEQ.

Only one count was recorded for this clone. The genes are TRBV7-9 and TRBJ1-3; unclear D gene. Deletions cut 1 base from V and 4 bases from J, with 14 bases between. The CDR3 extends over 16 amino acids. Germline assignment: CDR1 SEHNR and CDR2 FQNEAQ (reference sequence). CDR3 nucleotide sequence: TGTGCCAGCAGCTTAGAAAGATTTACTAAAGGAAACACCATATATTTT. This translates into CASSLERFTKGNTIYF.

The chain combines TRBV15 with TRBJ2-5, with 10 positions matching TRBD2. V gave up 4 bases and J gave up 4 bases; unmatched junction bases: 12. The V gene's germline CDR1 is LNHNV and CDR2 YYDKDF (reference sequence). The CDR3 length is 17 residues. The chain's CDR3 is CATSTEGLAPVVETQYF. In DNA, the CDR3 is TGTGCCACCAGCACTGAGGGACTAGCGCCTGTGGTAGAGACCCAGTACTTC.

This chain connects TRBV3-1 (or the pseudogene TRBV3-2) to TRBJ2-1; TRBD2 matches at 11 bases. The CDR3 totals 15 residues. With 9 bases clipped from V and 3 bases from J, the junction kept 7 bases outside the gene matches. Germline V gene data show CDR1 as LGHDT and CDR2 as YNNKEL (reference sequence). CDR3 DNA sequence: TGTGCCAGTTTAGCGGGAGGGGATCTCTACAATGAGCAGTTCTTC. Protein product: CASLAGGDLYNEQFF.

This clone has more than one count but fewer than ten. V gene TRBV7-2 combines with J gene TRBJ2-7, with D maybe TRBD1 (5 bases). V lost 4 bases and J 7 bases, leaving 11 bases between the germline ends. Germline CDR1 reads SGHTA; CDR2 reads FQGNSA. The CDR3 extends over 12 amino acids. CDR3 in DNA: TGTGCCAGCAGCTCCGACAGACAGGAGCAGTACTTC. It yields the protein CASSSDRQEQYF. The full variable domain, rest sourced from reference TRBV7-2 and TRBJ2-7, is GAGVSQSPSNKVTEKGKDVELRCDPISGHTALYWYRQSLGQGLEFLIYFQGNSAPDKSGLPSDRFSAERTGGSVSTLTIQRTQQEDSAVYLCASSSDRQEQYFGPGTRLTVT.

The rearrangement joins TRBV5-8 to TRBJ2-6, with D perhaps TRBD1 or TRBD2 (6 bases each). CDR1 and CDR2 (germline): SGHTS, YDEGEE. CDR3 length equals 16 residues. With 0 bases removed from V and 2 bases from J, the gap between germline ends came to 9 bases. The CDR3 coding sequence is TGTGCCAGCAGCTTGGCGGGGGCGCCTGGGGCCAACGTCCTGACTTTC. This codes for CASSLAGAPGANVLTF. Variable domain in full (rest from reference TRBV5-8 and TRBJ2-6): EAGVTQSPTHLIKTRGQQATLRCSPISGHTSVYWYQQALGLGLQFLLWYDEGEERNRGNFPPRFSGRQFPNYSSELNVNALELEDSALYLCASSLAGAPGANVLTFGAGSRLTVL.

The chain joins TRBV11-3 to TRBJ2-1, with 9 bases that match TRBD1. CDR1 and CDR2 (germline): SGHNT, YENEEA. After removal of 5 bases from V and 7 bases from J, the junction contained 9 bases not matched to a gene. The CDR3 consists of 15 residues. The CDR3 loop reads CASSSRQGVRNEQFF. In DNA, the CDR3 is TGTGCCAGCAGCAGCCGACAGGGGGTGAGGAATGAGCAGTTCTTC.

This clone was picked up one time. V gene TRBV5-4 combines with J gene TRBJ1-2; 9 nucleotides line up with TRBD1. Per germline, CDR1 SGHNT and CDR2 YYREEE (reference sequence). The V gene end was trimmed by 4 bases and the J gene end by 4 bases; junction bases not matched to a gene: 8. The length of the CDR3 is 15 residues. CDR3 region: CASSGLGQGGYGYTF. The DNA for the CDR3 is TGTGCCAGCAGCGGCCTGGGACAGGGAGGCTATGGCTACACCTTC.

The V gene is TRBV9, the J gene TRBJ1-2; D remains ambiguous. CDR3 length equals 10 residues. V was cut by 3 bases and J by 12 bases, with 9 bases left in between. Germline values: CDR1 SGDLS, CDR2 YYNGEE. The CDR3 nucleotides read TGTGCCAGCAGCGCCTCCCGGGACACCTTC. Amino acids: CASSASRDTF.

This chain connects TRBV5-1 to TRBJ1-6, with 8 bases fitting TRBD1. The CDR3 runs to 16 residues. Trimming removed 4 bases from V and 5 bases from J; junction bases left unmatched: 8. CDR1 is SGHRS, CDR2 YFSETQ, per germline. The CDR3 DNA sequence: TGCGCCAGCAGCGAACAGGGGGTCCTCAATAATTCACCCCTCCACTTT. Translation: CASSEQGVLNNSPLHF.

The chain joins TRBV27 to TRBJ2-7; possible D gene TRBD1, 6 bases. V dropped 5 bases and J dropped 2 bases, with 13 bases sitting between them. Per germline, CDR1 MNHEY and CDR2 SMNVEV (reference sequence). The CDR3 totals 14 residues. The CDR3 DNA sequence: TGTGCCAGCAGTCCCCTGGACAGAGCCTACGAGCAGTACTTC. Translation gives CASSPLDRAYEQYF.

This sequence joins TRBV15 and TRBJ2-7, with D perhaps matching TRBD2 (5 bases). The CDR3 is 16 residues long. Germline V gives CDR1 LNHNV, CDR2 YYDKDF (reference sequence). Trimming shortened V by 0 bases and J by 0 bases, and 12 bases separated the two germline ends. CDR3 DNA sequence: TGTGCCACCAGCAGAGATATAGGGAGCCCCTCCTACGAGCAGTACTTC. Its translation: CATSRDIGSPSYEQYF. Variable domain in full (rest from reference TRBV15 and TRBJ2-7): DAMVIQNPRYQVTQFGKPVTLSCSQTLNHNVMYWYQQKSSQAPKLLFHYYDKDFNNEADTPDNFQSRRPNTSFCFLDIRSPGLGDTAMYLCATSRDIGSPSYEQYFGPGTRLTVT.

The chain's CDR3 is CASRGSGTSTDTQYF. In DNA, the CDR3 is TGTGCCAGCAGGGGTAGCGGGACCAGCACAGATACGCAGTATTTT. The genes are TRBV28 and TRBJ2-3; 8 nucleotides line up with TRBD2. The junction had 5 bases not matched to a gene; V was cut back by 6 bases and J by 0 bases. The length of the CDR3 is 15 residues. Germline CDR1 reads MDHEN; CDR2 reads SYDVKM.

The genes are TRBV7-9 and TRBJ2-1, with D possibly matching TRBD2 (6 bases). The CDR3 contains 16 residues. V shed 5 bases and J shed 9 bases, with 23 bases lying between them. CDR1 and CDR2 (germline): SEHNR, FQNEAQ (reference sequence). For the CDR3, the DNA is TGTGCCAGCAGCCCAAACGGGTTTAGCCTCGGGGGTGAGCAGTTCTTC. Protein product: CASSPNGFSLGGEQFF.